This entry is about one TCR beta chain. The sample is drawn from a study of shared clonotypes between healthy human individuals. Every immunoSEQ plate was one replicate of a subset's evenly spread DNA. Assay used: immunoSEQ multiplex PCR; TCRdb lists only in-frame clones, some missing. Of a few million clones listed, 85% to 95% were seen once; the top ten hold about 0.13%. Germline CDR1 and CDR2: MNHNY and SVGAGI (reference sequence). This CDR3 region has 15 residues. The V and J ends lost 5 bases and 2 bases, in that order; junction bases with no gene match: 6. The chain has TRBV6-6 and TRBJ1-5; 7 bases are a match to TRBD1. The TCR was taken from a man younger than 35 in good health. Specimen: naive CD4+ T cells sorted from blood. The subset here: CD45RA+ positively selected. The DNA of the CDR3 is TGTGCCAGCAGTCCTCCAACAGGGGGCAATCAGCCCCAGCATTTT. Protein: CASSPPTGGNQPQHF.